These 20 T cell receptor beta chains originate from one sample sequenced in a study of identical twins. Via MiXCR, TCRdb re-called the 5' RACE reads, giving one row per CDR3 protein. The sample holds fewer than 350,000 distinct CDR3 sequences, about 8.3% seen once. This sample was also put to use in a study of yellow fever vaccine responses in identical twins.

The sequenced sample consisted of memory (CD45RO+) T cells sorted from blood. Source of these receptors: a woman aged 18-30 years in good health.

The table lists this clonotype with a few counts. The V call is TRBV20-1, the J call TRBJ2-1; D not certain. V lost 0 bases and J 0 bases, leaving 15 bases between the germline ends. This CDR3 comprises 17 residues. The V gene's germline CDR1 is DFQATT and CDR2 SNEGSKA (reference sequence). The CDR3 nucleotides read TGCAGTGCTAGAGATCCTAATCGACCCGGCTCCTACAATGAGCAGTTCTTC. It encodes CSARDPNRPGSYNEQFF.

This chain joins TRBV9 and TRBJ2-5; 8 bases agree with TRBD2. Germline lookup yields CDR1 SGDLS and CDR2 YYNGEE. CDR3 size: 15 residues. V was clipped by 1 base and J by 5 bases; unmatched bases: 7. CDR3 region: CASSVYGGARETQYF. The CDR3 DNA reads TGTGCCAGCAGCGTATACGGGGGGGCGAGGGAGACCCAGTACTTC.

This clonotype was counted ten times or more. J is TRBJ1-1 and V is TRBV12-3 or TRBV12-4; 7 bases are a match to TRBD1. This CDR3 region has 11 residues. V was pared by 5 bases and J by 8 bases, with 2 bases of the junction left unmatched. CDR3 residues: CASSRDSEAFF. In nucleotides, the CDR3 is TGTGCCAGCAGTCGGGACAGCGAAGCTTTCTTT.

This clonotype was counted between two and nine times. This chain connects TRBV7-3 to TRBJ2-1; D not resolved. CDR1 and CDR2 (germline): SGHTA, FQGTGA. There are 13 residues in the CDR3. Trimming took 5 bases from V and 6 from J, leaving 11 bases between them. CDR3 protein: CASSLKRFNEQFF. Written as DNA, the CDR3 is TGTGCCAGCAGCCTTAAGAGATTCAATGAGCAGTTCTTC.

This clonotype was seen only a few times. The J gene is TRBJ2-2, the V gene TRBV6-5; D possibly matches TRBD1 or TRBD2 (6 bases each). Germline V CDR1 and CDR2: MNHEY, SVGAGI. This CDR3 has 14 amino acids. V lost 4 bases to trimming and J lost 4 bases, with 10 bases between them. The DNA for the CDR3 is TGTGCCAGCAGTTCCAGGGGAGGCACCGGGGAGCTGTTTTTT. Protein: CASSSRGGTGELFF.

This clonotype turned up a few times. The chain couples TRBV7-9 to TRBJ2-5; D remains ambiguous. The CDR3 covers 14 residues. Germline CDR1 SEHNR, CDR2 FQNEAQ (reference sequence). Between the trimmed V and J ends, which lost 5 bases and 2 bases, there was a span of 12 bases. The CDR3 bases are TGTGCCAGCAGCCAACCGGGCAGACAAGAGACCCAGTACTTC. It is translated as CASSQPGRQETQYF.

The genes are TRBV20-1 and TRBJ1-5; weak D call: TRBD1 (5 bases). Per the germline V gene, CDR1 is DFQATT and CDR2 is SNEGSKA (reference sequence). Trimming cost V 3 bases and J 7 bases, with 10 bases left between them. The CDR3 length is 12 residues. For the CDR3, the DNA is TGCAGTGCTAGTGGGAGGACACAGCCCCAGCATTTT. Its protein is CSASGRTQPQHF.

A remark on this clonotype: This sequence may be a read error, since a much larger clone differs from it by one base. V gene TRBV6-1 combines with J gene TRBJ2-7; D not certain. In germline, CDR1 is MNHNS, CDR2 SASEGT. The CDR3 extends over 15 amino acids. This CDR3 reads CAGSDSPTSSYEQYV. DNA of the CDR3: TGTGCCGGCAGTGATAGTCCGACCTCCTCCTACGAGCAGTACGTC.

Ten or more counts support this clonotype. This chain joins TRBV20-1 and TRBJ1-1; D remains ambiguous. The CDR3 totals 13 residues. V lost 0 bases to trimming and J lost 4 bases, with 9 bases between them. CDR1 and CDR2 from the germline V gene are DFQATT and SNEGSKA (reference sequence). DNA for the CDR3: TGCAGTGCTAGAGATTCTCTAATCACTGAAGCTTTCTTT. Translating it yields CSARDSLITEAFF.

This clonotype was seen at least ten times. This chain connects TRBV7-9 to TRBJ1-1; TRBD1 might be the D (5 bases). The V gene lost 4 bases and the J gene lost 2 bases, with 14 bases spanning the gap. The CDR3 has 15 residues. From germline, CDR1 is SEHNR and CDR2 FQNEAQ (reference sequence). CDR3 protein: CASSSAGRGNTEAFF. The CDR3 DNA reads as TGTGCCAGCAGCTCGGCGGGGCGGGGCAACACTGAAGCTTTCTTT.

This clonotype was recorded a few times. The chain joins TRBV9 to TRBJ2-1; 7 bases line up with TRBD1. The V segment lost 3 bases and the J segment 0 bases; nucleotides outside the gene matches: 6. In germline, CDR1 is SGDLS, CDR2 YYNGEE. The CDR3 totals 16 residues. The CDR3: CASSDTGQISYNEQFF. The CDR3 coding sequence is TGTGCCAGCAGCGACACGGGACAGATCTCCTACAATGAGCAGTTCTTC.

The V call is TRBV6-2 or TRBV6-3, the J call TRBJ2-2, with 15 bases that match TRBD2. CDR3 length: 20 amino acids. Trimming removed 2 bases from V and 0 bases from J; junction bases left unmatched: 7. Germline V gives CDR1 MNHEY, CDR2 SVGEGT. CDR3 amino acids: CASSYLGGLAGGTNTGELFF. The CDR3 DNA follows: TGTGCCAGCAGTTACCTTGGGGGACTAGCGGGAGGAACGAACACCGGGGAGCTGTTTTTT.

V usage is TRBV6-1 and J usage is TRBJ2-2; possibly TRBD1 or TRBD2 for D (6 bases each). V dropped 2 bases and J dropped 5 bases, with 12 bases sitting between them. Germline CDR1 reads MNHNS; CDR2 reads SASEGT. The CDR3 totals 15 residues. The CDR3 nucleotides read TGTGCCAGCAGTGAACTTACAGGGAGGACCGGGGAGCTGTTTTTT. Its translation is CASSELTGRTGELFF.

This clonotype was observed at least ten times. This chain joins TRBV4-1 and TRBJ1-5; TRBD1 matches at 8 bases. CDR3 length equals 16 residues. The germline gives CDR1 MGHRA, CDR2 YSYEKL. V lost 1 base and J lost 3; bases outside the gene matches: 5. Written as DNA, the CDR3 is TGCGCCAGCAGCCAAGTCGGGACAGGCAACAATCAGCCCCAGCATTTT. Protein sequence: CASSQVGTGNNQPQHF.

This clonotype was found many times. V gene TRBV12-3 or TRBV12-4 combines with J gene TRBJ2-7, with D possibly matching TRBD2 (6 bases). This CDR3 region has 17 residues. The ends were cut back, 2 bases at V and 3 bases at J, with 20 bases in the middle. Here the CDR3 reads CASSLRVQRVLNYEQYF. The CDR3 bases are TGTGCCAGCAGTTTAAGGGTCCAGCGGGTCCTAAACTACGAGCAGTACTTC.

The chain employs TRBV12-3 or TRBV12-4 and TRBJ1-3, with a tentative D call TRBD1 (6 bases). The CDR3 contains 15 residues. Trimming shortened V by 7 bases and J by 4 bases, and 17 bases separated the two germline ends. The CDR3 coding sequence is TGTGCCAGCAAGCAACAGGGTCAGTCAGGAAACACCATATATTTT. This sequence encodes CASKQQGQSGNTIYF.

This clonotype appeared many times. One end of the junction varies from germline; a read error may be responsible. V usage is TRBV3-1 and J usage is TRBJ2-5; 14 bases are a match to TRBD2. Germline V gives CDR1 LGHDT, CDR2 YNNKEL (reference sequence). CDR3 length: 15 amino acids. The CDR3 coding sequence is TGCGCCAGCAGTCGACTAGCGGGGGGGCCAGAGACCCAGTACTTC. Its translation is CASSRLAGGPETQYF.

The chain couples TRBV11-3 to TRBJ2-7, with 7 bases lining up with TRBD1. The germline V gene has CDR1 SGHNT and CDR2 YENEEA. Germline trimming cut 5 bases from V and 0 bases from J; bases unmatched to any gene: 7. This CDR3 region has 15 residues. The CDR3 nucleotides are TGTGCCAGCAGCGTGGGACAGTCACCCTCCTACGAGCAGTACTTC. It codes for CASSVGQSPSYEQYF. The full variable domain, rest sourced from reference TRBV11-3 and TRBJ2-7, is EAGVVQSPRYKIIEKKQPVAFWCNPISGHNTLYWYLQNLGQGPELLIRYENEEAVDDSQLPKDRFSAERLKGVDSTLKIQPAELGDSAVYLCASSVGQSPSYEQYFGPGTRLTVT.

This clonotype was found a few times. This sequence joins TRBV7-9 and TRBJ2-7, with D perhaps matching TRBD2 (5 bases). The germline gives CDR1 SEHNR, CDR2 FQNEAQ (reference sequence). Trimming removed 2 bases from V and 6 bases from J, with 14 bases in between. The CDR3 consists of 14 residues. CDR3: CASSLKGGSFEQYF. Written as DNA, the CDR3 is TGTGCCAGCAGCTTAAAAGGAGGAAGTTTCGAGCAGTACTTC.

This clonotype was counted at least ten times. The chain couples TRBV7-9 to TRBJ2-3; a weak D match, TRBD1 (6 bases). Per the germline V gene, CDR1 is SEHNR and CDR2 is FQNEAQ (reference sequence). The CDR3 covers 15 residues. Trimming shortened V by 5 bases and J by 4 bases, and 16 bases separated the two germline ends. In nucleotides, the CDR3 is TGTGCCAGCAGCGGGTCGGCCAGGGGTGCAGATACGCAGTATTTT. It yields the protein CASSGSARGADTQYF.